This TCR beta chain is drawn from a study of blood T cell repertoires in COVID-19. Losses at the gene ends were 3 bases for V and 8 bases for J; bases not matched to a gene: 11. The CDR3 is made up of 15 amino acids. Germline CDR1 SGDLS, CDR2 YYNGEE. Data came from immunoSEQ multiplex PCR; TCRdb stores just in-frame clones and leaves some out. The table records approximately 67,000 clones, around 85% of them present only once. This TCR was recovered from a woman older than 75 with acute or convalescent COVID-19. The gene calls are TRBV9 and TRBJ2-1; 7 bases agree with TRBD2. Specimen: peripheral blood. The DNA of the CDR3 is TGTGCCAGCAGCGACAGAGTGGCGGGGGTGTATGAGCAGTTCTTC. Amino acid sequence: CASSDRVAGVYEQFF.